Reported below is one T cell receptor beta chain. The assay was immunoSEQ multiplex PCR, and TCRdb's table has in-frame clones only and misses some. Of roughly 140,000 clones in the sample, around 87% are singletons; the top ten hold 3.5% to 5.5%. The sample originates from a study of blood T cell repertoires in COVID-19. The wider study: The cDNA or gDNA used as material had been derived from T cells, B-cell-depleted T cells, or PBMCs.

V lost 0 bases and J lost 6, with 6 bases in between. Germline lookup yields CDR1 MNHEY and CDR2 SVGEGT. The CDR3 has 13 amino acids. V and J are TRBV6-2 or TRBV6-3 and TRBJ1-5; D uncertain. The specimen was peripheral blood. This receptor was taken from a woman between 35 and 50 years old with acute or convalescent COVID-19. The CDR3 DNA reads as TGTGCCAGCAGTTACTCGAGTACTCAGCCCCAGCATTTT. It codes for CASSYSSTQPQHF.